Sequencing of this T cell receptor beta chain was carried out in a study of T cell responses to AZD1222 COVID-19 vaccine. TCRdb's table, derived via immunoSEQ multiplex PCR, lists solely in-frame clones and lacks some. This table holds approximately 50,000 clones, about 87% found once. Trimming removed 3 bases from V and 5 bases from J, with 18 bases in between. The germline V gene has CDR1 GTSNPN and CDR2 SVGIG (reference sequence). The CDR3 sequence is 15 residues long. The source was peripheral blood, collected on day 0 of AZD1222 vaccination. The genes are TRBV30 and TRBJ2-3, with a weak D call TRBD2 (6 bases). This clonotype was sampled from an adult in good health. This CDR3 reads CAWSLDSRRGDTQYF. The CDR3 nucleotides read TGTGCCTGGAGCCTCGATTCGAGGCGGGGAGATACGCAGTATTTT.